The subject of this entry is one T cell receptor (beta chain). The antigen remains undetermined. Generated by immunoSEQ multiplex PCR, the TCRdb table keeps only in-frame clones and is missing some. The sample has 9,700 or so clones. These data belong to a study of synovial regulatory T cells in juvenile arthritis. Study-level information: One patient received methotrexate plus infliximab; one lacked treatment information. Study-wide results and caveats: Across patients, iaTreg TCR repertoires were mostly private, partly shared with synovial Teff and blood CPL. iaTreg cells shared more CDR3 sequences with synovial Tregs than other blood Tregs did. Blood Treg cells that were inflammation-associated showed lower TCR diversity than other blood Treg cells.

iaTreg cells were HLA-DR+ Treg cells. The CDR3 length is 15 residues. DNA for this receptor is not on file. Per the germline V gene, CDR1 is SQVTM and CDR2 is ANQGSEA. Sequencing used Treg cells from blood. This sample's subset: HLA-DR+ inflammation-associated blood Treg cells. V is TRBV29-1 and J is TRBJ2-3. The TCR comes from a donor younger than 35 with juvenile idiopathic arthritis. This chain's CDR3 is CSVDAAYPSTDTQYF.